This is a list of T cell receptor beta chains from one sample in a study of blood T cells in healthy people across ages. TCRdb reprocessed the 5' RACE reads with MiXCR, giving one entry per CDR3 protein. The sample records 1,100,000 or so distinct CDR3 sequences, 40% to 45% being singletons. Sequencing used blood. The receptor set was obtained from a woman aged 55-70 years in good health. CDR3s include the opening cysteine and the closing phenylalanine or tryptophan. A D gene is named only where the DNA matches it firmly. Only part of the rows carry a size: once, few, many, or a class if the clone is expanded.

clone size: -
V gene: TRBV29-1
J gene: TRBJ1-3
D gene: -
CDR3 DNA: TGCAGCGTTGAAGACGATGAAGAACAGCCTCACTCTGGAAACACCATATATTTT
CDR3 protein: CSVEDDEEQPHSGNTIYF

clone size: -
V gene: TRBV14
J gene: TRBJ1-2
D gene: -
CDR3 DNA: TGTGCCAGCAGCCAAGAGGGGCCGGGGCATGGCTACACCTTC
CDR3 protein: CASSQEGPGHGYTF

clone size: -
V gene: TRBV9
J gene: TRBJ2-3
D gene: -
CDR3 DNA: TGTGCCAGCAGAGAAGGCGGGGGACAGGACCCTCCAGATACGCAGTATTTT
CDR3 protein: CASREGGGQDPPDTQYF

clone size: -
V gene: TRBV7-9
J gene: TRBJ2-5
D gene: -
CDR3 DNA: TGTGCCAGCACCCCTCCGGGTGAGGAGACCCAGTACTTC
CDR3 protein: CASTPPGEETQYF

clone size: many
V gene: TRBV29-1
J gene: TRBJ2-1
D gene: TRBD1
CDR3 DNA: TGCAGCGTAGGGGGACAGGTAGAGCAGTTCTTC
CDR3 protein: CSVGGQVEQFF

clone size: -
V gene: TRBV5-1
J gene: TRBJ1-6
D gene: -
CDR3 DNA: TGCGCCAGCAGCTTGGTCGGGAACCATAATTCACCCCTCCACTTT
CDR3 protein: CASSLVGNHNSPLHF

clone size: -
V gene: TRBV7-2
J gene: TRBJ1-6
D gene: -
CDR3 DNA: TGTGCCAGCAGCCCCCCGTTTTTGGCATCACCCCTCCACTTT
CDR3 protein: CASSPPFLASPLHF

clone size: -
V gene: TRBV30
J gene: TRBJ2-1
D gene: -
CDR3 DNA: TGTGCCTGGACCCCCAACGGGAATGAGCAGTTCTTC
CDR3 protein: CAWTPNGNEQFF

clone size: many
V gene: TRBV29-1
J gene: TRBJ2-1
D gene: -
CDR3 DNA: TGCAGCTTCCACGGATGGGCGGATGAGCAGTTCTTC
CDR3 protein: CSFHGWADEQFF

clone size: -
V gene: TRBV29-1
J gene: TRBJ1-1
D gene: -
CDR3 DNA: TGCAGCGTTGATCCCGAATTGGCGACAGTGAACACTGAAGCTTTCTTT
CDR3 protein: CSVDPELATVNTEAFF

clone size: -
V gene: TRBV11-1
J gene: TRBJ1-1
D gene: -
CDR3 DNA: TGTGCCAGCAGCTTATACGGGGGAACTGAAGCTTTCTTT
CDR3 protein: CASSLYGGTEAFF

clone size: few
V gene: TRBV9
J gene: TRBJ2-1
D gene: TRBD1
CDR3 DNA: TGTGCCAGCAGCGCGGCAGGGACAGGGTTCTACAATGAGCAGTTCTTC
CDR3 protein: CASSAAGTGFYNEQFF

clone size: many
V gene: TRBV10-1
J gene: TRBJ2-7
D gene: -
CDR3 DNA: TGCGCCAGCAGTGAGAGTCCGACCTACGAGCAGTACTTC
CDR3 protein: CASSESPTYEQYF

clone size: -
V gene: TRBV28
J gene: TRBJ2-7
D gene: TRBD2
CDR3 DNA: TGTGCCAGCAGTTACGCTAGCGGGGATTACGAGCAGTACTTC
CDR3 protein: CASSYASGDYEQYF

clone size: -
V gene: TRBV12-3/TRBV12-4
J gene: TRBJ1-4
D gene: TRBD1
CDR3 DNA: TGTGCCAGCAGTTTAGACAGGGGCTCAACTAATGAAAAACTGTTTTTT
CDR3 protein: CASSLDRGSTNEKLFF

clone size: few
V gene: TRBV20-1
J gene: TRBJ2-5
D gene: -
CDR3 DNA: TGCAGTGCGTCAAGAGGGGGAGAGACCCAGTACTTC
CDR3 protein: CSASRGGETQYF

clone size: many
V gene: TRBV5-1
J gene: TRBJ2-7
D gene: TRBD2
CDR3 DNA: TGCGCCAGCAGCCTCACCCCCCTTAGCGGGAGAGGCAACGAGCAGTACTTC
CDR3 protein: CASSLTPLSGRGNEQYF

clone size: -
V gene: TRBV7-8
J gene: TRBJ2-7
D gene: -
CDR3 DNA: TGTGCCAGCAGCTTGTCTCACTACGAGCAGTACTTC
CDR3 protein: CASSLSHYEQYF

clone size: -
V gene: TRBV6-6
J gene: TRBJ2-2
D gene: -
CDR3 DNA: TGTGCCAGCAGTTACACGTCTAGGAACACCGGGGAGCTGTTTTTT
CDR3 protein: CASSYTSRNTGELFF

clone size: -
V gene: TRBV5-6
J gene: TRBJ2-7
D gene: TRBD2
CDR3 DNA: TGTGCCAGCAGCCTAACTGGACTAGCGCAAGGCGAGCAGTACTTC
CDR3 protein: CASSLTGLAQGEQYF

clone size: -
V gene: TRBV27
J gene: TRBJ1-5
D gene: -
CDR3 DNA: TGTGCCAGCAGTTACAGGGTTTCGGGTCAGCCCCAGCATTTT
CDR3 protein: CASSYRVSGQPQHF

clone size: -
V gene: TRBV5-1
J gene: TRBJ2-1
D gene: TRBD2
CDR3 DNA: TGCGCCAGCAGCTCCCCCACTAGCGGGGGTCGAGGGAATGAGCAGTTCTTC
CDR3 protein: CASSSPTSGGRGNEQFF

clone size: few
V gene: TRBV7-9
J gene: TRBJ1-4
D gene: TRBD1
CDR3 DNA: TGTGCCAGCAGCCGGACGACAGGGGGTGAAAAACTGTTTTTT
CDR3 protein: CASSRTTGGEKLFF

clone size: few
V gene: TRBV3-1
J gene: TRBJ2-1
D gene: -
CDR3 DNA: TGTGCCAGCAGCCGATGGACAGTGGGCTTCCATGAGCAGTTCTTC
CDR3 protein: CASSRWTVGFHEQFF

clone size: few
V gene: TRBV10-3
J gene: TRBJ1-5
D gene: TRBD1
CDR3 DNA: TGTGCCATCAGTGGACAGGGGGTGACTCAGCCCCAGCATTTT
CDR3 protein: CAISGQGVTQPQHF

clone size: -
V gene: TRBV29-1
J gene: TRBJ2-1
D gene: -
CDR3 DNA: TGCAGCGTTGAAACTAACCCCCCAGGGGCGAATTACAATGAGCAGTTCTTC
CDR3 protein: CSVETNPPGANYNEQFF

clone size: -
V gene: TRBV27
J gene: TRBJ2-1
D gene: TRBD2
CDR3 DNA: TGTGCCAGCACCGATTACCTTAGCGGGAACGATGAGCAGTTCTTC
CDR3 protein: CASTDYLSGNDEQFF

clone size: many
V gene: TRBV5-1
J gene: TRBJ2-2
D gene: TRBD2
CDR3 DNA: TGCGCCAGCAGCTTGGAACTAGCGGGGGCGCGCACCGGGGAGCTGTTTTTT
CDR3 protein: CASSLELAGARTGELFF

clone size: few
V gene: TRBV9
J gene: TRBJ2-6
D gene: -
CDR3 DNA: TGTGCCAGCGGCCTGGGGGCCTTGGTTGGGGCCAACGTCCTGACTTTC
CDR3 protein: CASGLGALVGANVLTF

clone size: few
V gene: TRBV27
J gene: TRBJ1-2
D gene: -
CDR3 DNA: TGTGCCACCTCACCGGGGTATGGCTACACCTTC
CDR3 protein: CATSPGYGYTF

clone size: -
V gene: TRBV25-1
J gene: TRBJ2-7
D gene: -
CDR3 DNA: TGTGCCAGCAGTGGGGGGACACCTCCCTACGAGCAGTACTTC
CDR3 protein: CASSGGTPPYEQYF

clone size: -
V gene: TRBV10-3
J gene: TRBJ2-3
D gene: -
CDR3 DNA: TGTGCCATCAGAGGCCAGTCCACAGATACGCAGTATTTT
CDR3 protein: CAIRGQSTDTQYF

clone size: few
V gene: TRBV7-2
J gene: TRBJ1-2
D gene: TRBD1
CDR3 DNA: TGTGCCAGCAGCCCAAACAGGGGCCTAAGTTATGGCTACACCTTC
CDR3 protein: CASSPNRGLSYGYTF